The 18 T cell receptor beta chains reported below all come from one sample, sequenced in a study of T cell responses to AZD1222 COVID-19 vaccine. This table comes from immunoSEQ multiplex PCR, and its TCRdb copy is limited to in-frame clones, with some not included. The sample carries 100,000 to 150,000 clones, around 87% recorded once. The sample consisted of peripheral blood, taken on day 0 of AZD1222 vaccination. All receptors derive from an adult in good health.

The J gene is TRBJ1-5, the V gene TRBV24-1; D not resolved. The CDR3 length is 15 residues. The V gene's germline CDR1 is KGHDR and CDR2 SFDVKD. V was clipped by 6 bases and J by 2 bases, with 13 bases between them. CDR3 nucleotides: TGTGCCACCAGTCCCGGTGGGGTTGGCAATCAGCCCCAGCATTTT. It is translated as CATSPGGVGNQPQHF.

This clone was counted a few times. This chain connects TRBV5-6 to TRBJ1-3; 8 nucleotides align to TRBD1. Germline V lookup: CDR1 SGHDT, CDR2 YYEEEE. The CDR3 has 15 residues. V lost 4 bases to trimming and J lost 8 bases; unmatched junction nucleotides: 11. The CDR3 sequence: CASSPPGQGRDTIYF. The CDR3 DNA follows: TGTGCCAGCAGCCCCCCCGGACAGGGAAGGGACACCATATATTTT.

The gene calls are TRBV28 and TRBJ2-5; 12 bases are shared with TRBD1. Trimming cost V 5 bases and J 5 bases; bases outside gene matches: 9. The germline V gene has CDR1 MDHEN and CDR2 SYDVKM. The CDR3 contains 16 residues. The CDR3 DNA reads as TGTGCCAGCAGTCAGACCGGGACAGGGGGCGGGGAGACCCAGTACTTC. It is translated as CASSQTGTGGGETQYF.

V gene TRBV5-4 combines with J gene TRBJ1-1; tentative D call: TRBD1 (6 bases). Germline CDR1 and CDR2: SGHNT and YYREEE (reference sequence). Trimming removed 2 bases at V and 3 bases at J, with 11 bases between. The length of the CDR3 is 14 residues. CDR3 amino acids: CASSLQGLDTEAFF. The CDR3, as DNA: TGTGCCAGCAGCTTACAGGGTCTCGACACTGAAGCTTTCTTT.

This clone is a singleton in its sample. V usage is TRBV2 and J usage is TRBJ2-3; unclear D gene. V lost 8 bases to trimming and J lost 0 bases, with 6 bases between them. From germline, CDR1 is SNHLY and CDR2 FYNNEI. The length of the CDR3 is 12 residues. CDR3 sequence (DNA): TGTGCCAGCGCCACTAGCACAGATACGCAGTATTTT. Translating gives CASATSTDTQYF.

The chain is built from TRBV2 and TRBJ1-4; possibly TRBD1 for D (5 bases). This CDR3 is 14 amino acids long. Germline CDR1 SNHLY, CDR2 FYNNEI. The V gene lost 7 bases and the J gene lost 2 bases, with 11 bases spanning the gap. The CDR3 nucleotides are TGTGCCAGCAATCGTCAGGGCACTAATGAAAAACTGTTTTTT. This codes for CASNRQGTNEKLFF.

The chain joins TRBV7-6 to TRBJ2-7; TRBD1 matches 8 bases. CDR1 is SGHVS and CDR2 is FNYEAQ in the germline V gene. With 6 bases clipped from V and 5 bases from J, the junction kept 9 bases outside the gene matches. This CDR3 contains 14 residues. CDR3 DNA: TGTGCCAGCAGTACTCGGACAGGGCAGGACGAGCAGTACTTC. It translates to CASSTRTGQDEQYF.

The chain employs TRBV2 and TRBJ1-6; D remains unclear. The CDR3 runs to 15 residues. Germline values: CDR1 SNHLY, CDR2 FYNNEI. V lost 4 bases and J lost 7, with 14 bases in between. In nucleotides, the CDR3 is TGTGCCAGCAGTGTCTACCTGGCGGGGAATTCACCCCTCCACTTT. Translated: CASSVYLAGNSPLHF. Using reference TRBV2 and TRBJ1-6 for the parts outside the CDR3, the full variable domain is EPEVTQTPSHQVTQMGQEVILRCVPISNHLYFYWYRQILGQKVEFLVSFYNNEISEKSEIFDDQFSVERPDGSNFTLKIRSTKLEDSAMYFCASSVYLAGNSPLHFGNGTRLTVT.

This chain joins TRBV19 and TRBJ2-1; 7 bases align to TRBD1. This CDR3 contains 17 residues. Germline trimming cut 5 bases from V and 4 bases from J; bases unmatched to any gene: 14. The V gene's germline CDR1 is LNHDA and CDR2 SQIVND (reference sequence). The DNA of the CDR3 is TGTGCCAGTAGTGCAAAGACAGGGTTGGGTCGTTACAATGAGCAGTTCTTC. Encoded protein: CASSAKTGLGRYNEQFF.

This clone was seen a single time. V usage is TRBV30 and J usage is TRBJ1-2; D is possibly TRBD1 (5 bases). V was shortened by 0 bases and J by 6 bases, with 17 bases between the two germline ends. The CDR3 has 15 residues. In germline, CDR1 is GTSNPN, CDR2 SVGIG (reference sequence). The CDR3 DNA follows: TGTGCCTGGAGTGTATCAGGGATAGGGATTGATGGCTACACCTTC. Amino acid sequence: CAWSVSGIGIDGYTF.

V and J are TRBV30 and TRBJ1-1; D gene ambiguous. CDR3 length: 14 amino acids. V lost 3 bases to trimming and J lost 1 base, with 12 bases between them. Per germline, CDR1 GTSNPN and CDR2 SVGIG (reference sequence). The CDR3 loop is CAWRDLRKNTEAFF. CDR3 in DNA: TGTGCCTGGAGGGATCTCAGGAAGAACACTGAAGCTTTCTTT. The full variable domain, its missing parts supplied by reference TRBV30 and TRBJ1-1, is SQTIHQWPATLVQPVGSPLSLECTVEGTSNPNLYWYRQAAGRGLQLLFYSVGIGQISSEVPQNLSASRPQDRQFILSSKKLLLSDSGFYLCAWRDLRKNTEAFFGQGTRLTVV.

The V gene is TRBV5-1, the J gene TRBJ1-5; no reliable D call. Germline values: CDR1 SGHRS, CDR2 YFSETQ. The length of the CDR3 is 12 residues. V shed 4 bases and J shed 9 bases, with 11 bases lying between them. The CDR3 reads CASSPDPWPQHF. CDR3 nucleotide sequence: TGCGCCAGCAGCCCAGACCCGTGGCCCCAGCATTTT.

This chain connects TRBV5-4 to TRBJ2-1, with D uncertain. Germline V CDR1 and CDR2: SGHNT, YYREEE (reference sequence). The CDR3 spans 11 residues. The ends were cut back, 0 bases at V and 8 bases at J, with 3 bases in the middle. This CDR3 is CASSLDHEQFF. The CDR3 DNA is TGTGCCAGCAGCTTGGACCATGAGCAGTTCTTC. Full variable domain (outside the CDR3, taken from reference TRBV5-4 and TRBJ2-1): ETGVTQSPTHLIKTRGQQVTLRCSSQSGHNTVSWYQQALGQGPQFIFQYYREEENGRGNFPPRFSGLQFPNYSSELNVNALELDDSALYLCASSLDHEQFFGPGTRLTVL.

The chain links TRBV10-3 to TRBJ1-1; D gene ambiguous. Germline V CDR1 and CDR2: ENHRY, SYGVKD. The CDR3 runs to 13 residues. With 6 bases removed from V and 8 bases from J, the gap between germline ends came to 16 bases. Here the CDR3 reads CAISPATGGEAFF. The CDR3 DNA reads as TGTGCCATCAGCCCCGCTACGGGTGGGGAAGCTTTCTTT.

The CDR3 loop is CASSITGGETQYF. For the CDR3, the DNA is TGTGCCAGTAGTATAACAGGAGGCGAGACCCAGTACTTC. J is TRBJ2-5 and V is TRBV19; D may match TRBD1 or TRBD2 (5 bases each). V lost 2 bases to trimming and J lost 5 bases, with 9 bases between them. Germline V gene lookup returns CDR1 LNHDA and CDR2 SQIVND (reference sequence). The CDR3 consists of 13 residues.

In its sample, this clone was seen once. J is TRBJ1-4 and V is TRBV6-2 or TRBV6-3; 11 nucleotides match TRBD1. The V segment lost 4 bases and the J segment 4 bases; nucleotides outside the gene matches: 11. Germline lookup yields CDR1 MNHEY and CDR2 SVGEGT. This CDR3 contains 18 residues. The CDR3 DNA is TGTGCCAGCAGTTTGGGACAGGGGGATTGGGATCATAATGAAAAACTGTTTTTT. Translated, it gives CASSLGQGDWDHNEKLFF.

The chain has TRBV14 and TRBJ1-2; D uncertain. Germline lookup yields CDR1 SGHDN and CDR2 FVKESK. The CDR3 loop spans 13 amino acids. Trimming pared 1 base from V and 3 bases from J, leaving 6 bases between. CDR3 nucleotides: TGTGCCAGCAGCCAAGGGGTAGACTATGGCTACACCTTC. It yields the protein CASSQGVDYGYTF.

This clone was picked up a small number of times. The rearrangement links TRBV5-6 to TRBJ1-2, with D tentatively TRBD1 (5 bases). Germline V gene lookup returns CDR1 SGHDT and CDR2 YYEEEE. Trimming removed 0 bases from V and 4 bases from J, with 10 bases in between. This CDR3 has 14 amino acids. CDR3 sequence (DNA): TGTGCCAGCAGCTTGGGACATGGGGGCTATGGCTACACCTTC. This sequence encodes CASSLGHGGYGYTF.